This TCR beta chain was recovered during a study of T cells in localized non-small cell lung cancer. General observations from the study: Density of T cells in blood, when higher, went with longer overall survival. Appearance in adjacent lung was seen for a median around 55 of the top 100 tumor clones. Uninvolved adjacent lung showed peak T cell clonality, exceeding tumor. A single tumor region was sequenced, leaving heterogeneity possible.

The junction had 15 bases not matched to a gene; V was cut back by 4 bases and J by 11 bases. This CDR3 is built from 15 residues. CDR1 SGDLS and CDR2 YYNGEE come from the germline V gene. In the case of this clone: Antigen unknown.

Assay: immunoSEQ multiplex PCR; the TCRdb copy retains only in-frame clones and omits some. This table holds some 50,000 clones, roughly 83% found once. The sequence derives from a man aged 40-75 years with stage III lung adenocarcinoma. The rearrangement joins TRBV9 to TRBJ1-1; 9 nucleotides align to TRBD1. The starting material was peripheral blood mononuclear cells, obtained before any cancer treatment. The CDR3 loop is CASSHRGLGSLSAFF. CDR3 DNA: TGTGCCAGCAGCCACAGGGGGCTGGGGAGTCTATCGGCTTTCTTT.